Shown below are 27 T cell receptor beta chains from a single sample sequenced in a study of identical twins. TCRdb called the 5' RACE reads again in MiXCR, with one record for every CDR3 protein. The table shows fewer than 550,000 distinct CDR3 sequences, with 14% occurring only once. The same specimen was also included in a second study, on yellow fever vaccine responses in identical twins.

The sample comprised CD4+ T cells sorted from blood. The receptor set was obtained from a woman between 18 and 30 years old in good health.

This clonotype was recorded a few times. This chain joins TRBV4-3 and TRBJ2-3, with D perhaps TRBD1 (6 bases). The CDR3 consists of 16 residues. Between the trimmed V and J ends, which lost 0 bases and 1 base, there was a span of 11 bases. Germline V gene sequence: CDR1 LGHNA, CDR2 YSLEER. The CDR3 loop is CASSQDRWGRTDTQYF. The CDR3 DNA is TGCGCCAGCAGCCAAGATCGATGGGGGCGCACAGATACGCAGTATTTT.

The V gene is TRBV25-1, the J gene TRBJ1-4; D call uncertain. This CDR3 comprises 16 residues. V dropped 7 bases and J dropped 8 bases, with 23 bases sitting between them. Germline loops: CDR1 MGHDK, CDR2 SYGVNS. CDR3 loop: CASKGSGPNGGEKLFF. The CDR3 DNA reads as TGTGCCAGCAAAGGATCGGGCCCCAACGGTGGCGAAAAACTGTTTTTT.

This clonotype appeared a few times. The chain has TRBV11-2 and TRBJ1-1; a weak D match, TRBD1 (5 bases). Germline-derived CDR1 and CDR2 are SGHAT and FQNNGV. V lost 2 bases and J 6 bases, leaving 13 bases between the germline ends. The CDR3 is 14 amino acids. CDR3 nucleotides: TGTGCCAGCAGCTTATGGGGCGTGGGGGCTGAAGCTTTCTTT. This gives the protein CASSLWGVGAEAFF. Variable domain in full (rest from reference TRBV11-2 and TRBJ1-1): EAGVAQSPRYKIIEKRQSVAFWCNPISGHATLYWYQQILGQGPKLLIQFQNNGVVDDSQLPKDRFSAERLKGVDSTLKIQPAKLEDSAVYLCASSLWGVGAEAFFGQGTRLTVV.

The gene calls are TRBV10-3 and TRBJ2-5; TRBD2 aligns across 9 bases. The CDR3 totals 16 residues. In germline, CDR1 is ENHRY, CDR2 SYGVKD. With V trimmed by 5 bases and J by 2 bases, 9 bases remained unmatched. This CDR3 reads CAISSRLAGLQETQYF. The CDR3 nucleotides read TGTGCCATCAGTTCCCGCCTAGCGGGATTACAAGAGACCCAGTACTTC.

The chain links TRBV20-1 to TRBJ2-1; a weak D match, TRBD1 (8 bases). Between the trimmed V and J ends, which lost 7 bases and 6 bases, there was a span of 22 bases. The CDR3 length is 15 residues. Looked up from germline, CDR1 is DFQATT and CDR2 is SNEGSKA (reference sequence). CDR3 sequence: CSETGGGGPLNEQFF. CDR3 bases: TGCAGTGAAACAGGGGGGGGAGGGCCTCTCAATGAGCAGTTCTTC.

A few counts support this clonotype. The chain is built from TRBV11-3 and TRBJ2-2; 8 bases agree with TRBD1. The ends lost 5 bases at V and 7 bases at J; junction bases unmatched: 3. This CDR3 comprises 13 residues. Germline V gene sequence: CDR1 SGHNT, CDR2 YENEEA. CDR3: CASSPDRGGELFF. CDR3 nucleotide sequence: TGTGCCAGCAGCCCCGACAGGGGCGGGGAGCTGTTTTTT.

This clonotype showed up many times. The junction does not match germline at one end; this may be a read error. CDR3: CASSYQETQYF. CDR3 bases: TGTGCCAGCAGTTACCAAGAGACCCAGTACTTC. The chain uses TRBV5-1 and TRBJ2-5; D is uncertain. The CDR3 totals 11 residues. Germline lookup yields CDR1 SGHRS and CDR2 YFSETQ.

The rearrangement joins TRBV2 to TRBJ2-7, with 7 bases that match TRBD1. The J segment lost 3 bases and the V segment lost 5 bases, leaving 7 bases of the junction unmatched. This CDR3 is built from 14 residues. Germline loops: CDR1 SNHLY, CDR2 FYNNEI. This CDR3 is CASSRQGQGYEQYF. DNA of the CDR3: TGTGCCAGCAGTCGACAGGGTCAGGGCTACGAGCAGTACTTC.

This clonotype was observed a handful of times. CDR3 sequence (DNA): TGTGCCAGCACAAAACCAGGGAAAGCCTACAATGAGCAGTTCTTC. Translated: CASTKPGKAYNEQFF. The chain employs TRBV6-2 or TRBV6-3 and TRBJ2-1; D may be TRBD1 (5 bases). The CDR3 runs 15 residues. Germline V gene sequence: CDR1 MNHEY, CDR2 SVGEGT. Trimming left V 7 bases short and J 2 bases short, with 15 bases between.

The V gene is TRBV11-3, the J gene TRBJ2-3; D possibly corresponds to TRBD2 (6 bases). V was pared by 5 bases and J by 2 bases, with 11 bases between. The germline V gene has CDR1 SGHNT and CDR2 YENEEA. The CDR3 sequence is 14 residues long. CDR3 coding DNA: TGTGCCAGCAGCGCACGGGACTCCACAGATACGCAGTATTTT. Amino acid sequence: CASSARDSTDTQYF.

The V and J genes are TRBV28 and TRBJ2-7; D is unresolved. There are 12 residues in the CDR3. V gave up 8 bases and J gave up 0 bases, with 8 bases separating them. Germline values: CDR1 MDHEN, CDR2 SYDVKM. CDR3 DNA: TGTGCCAGCGTGCGGAGCTCCTACGAGCAGTACTTC. This sequence encodes CASVRSSYEQYF.

This chain uses TRBV6-2 or TRBV6-3 with TRBJ2-1, with D possibly being TRBD1 (6 bases). CDR1 and CDR2 (germline): MNHEY, SVGEGT. Trimming cost V 4 bases and J 12 bases, with 13 bases left between them. The CDR3 totals 12 residues. CDR3 in DNA: TGTGCCAGCAGTTTCGAAGGGGGTAGGCAGTTCTTC. It specifies CASSFEGGRQFF.

The table lists this clonotype with a few counts. This sequence joins TRBV6-2 or TRBV6-3 and TRBJ2-7; a possible D gene is TRBD1 (6 bases). The V gene lost 2 bases and the J gene lost 2 bases, with 13 bases spanning the gap. The CDR3 sequence is 15 residues long. The germline CDR1 and CDR2 sequences are MNHEY and SVGEGT. CDR3 nucleotides: TGTGCCAGCAGTTACGTCGGACAGAAAACCTACGAGCAGTACTTC. Residues: CASSYVGQKTYEQYF.

This sequence joins TRBV20-1 and TRBJ2-1; D remains unclear. Germline V gene lookup returns CDR1 DFQATT and CDR2 SNEGSKA (reference sequence). Trimming took off 0 bases at V and 5 bases at J, with 8 bases between the two ends. This CDR3 contains 13 residues. The CDR3 DNA sequence: TGCAGTGCTAGAGATGGGTGGGACAATGAGCAGTTCTTC. This translates into CSARDGWDNEQFF.

This clonotype appeared a few times. The CDR3, as DNA: TGTGCCACCAGTGACTCCGGGACAGGGAGGGTTGAGGATGAGCAGTTCTTC. Amino acids: CATSDSGTGRVEDEQFF. The V and J genes are TRBV24-1 and TRBJ2-1; 9 positions agree with TRBD1. Germline CDR1 KGHDR, CDR2 SFDVKD. V dropped 4 bases and J dropped 8; count of bases not matched to a gene: 14. The CDR3 length is 17 residues.

This clonotype was recorded a few times. This chain links TRBV3-1 with TRBJ2-1; 8 bases fit TRBD2. V trimming: 6 bases; J trimming: 7 bases; junction bases outside the gene matches: 8. Germline V CDR1 and CDR2: LGHDT, YNNKEL (reference sequence). This CDR3 has 14 residues. The CDR3 region has the DNA TGTGCCAGCAGACCGGGACTAGGTAGGAATGAGCAGTTCTTC. Protein sequence: CASRPGLGRNEQFF.

The chain carries TRBV28 and TRBJ1-4; unclear D gene. Per the germline V gene, CDR1 is MDHEN and CDR2 is SYDVKM. V was shortened by 4 bases and J by 0 bases, with 6 bases between the two germline ends. There are 14 residues in the CDR3. The CDR3 is CASSSGATNEKLFF. DNA of the CDR3: TGTGCCAGCAGTTCCGGTGCAACTAATGAAAAACTGTTTTTT.

This chain joins TRBV5-6 and TRBJ2-6; 14 bases line up with TRBD2. This CDR3 contains 18 residues. Losses at the gene ends were 3 bases for V and 1 base for J; bases not matched to a gene: 3. In germline, CDR1 is SGHDT, CDR2 YYEEEE. The CDR3 DNA is TGTGCCAGCAGCTCGGGGACTAGCGGGAGTTCTGGGGCCAACGTCCTGACTTTC. As protein: CASSSGTSGSSGANVLTF.

This clonotype was seen a handful of times. The chain uses TRBV5-1 and TRBJ1-6; D not certain. V was clipped by 0 bases and J by 7 bases, with 14 bases between them. The germline V gene encodes CDR1 SGHRS and CDR2 YFSETQ. The CDR3 sequence is 16 residues long. The CDR3 protein is CASSLAEGAGNSPLHF. In DNA form, the CDR3 reads TGCGCCAGCAGCTTGGCTGAGGGTGCAGGAAATTCACCCCTCCACTTT.

V gene TRBV6-5 combines with J gene TRBJ2-1; 7 bases map to TRBD2. CDR1 and CDR2 from the germline V gene are MNHEY and SVGAGI. The CDR3 is 19 amino acids. The V and J ends lost 3 bases and 5 bases, in that order; junction bases with no gene match: 19. The CDR3 DNA is TGTGCCAGCAGTTATTATCGGGGGGTGGTCGCGGAGGGACACAATGAGCAGTTCTTC. This codes for CASSYYRGVVAEGHNEQFF.

This clonotype was observed a handful of times. This rearrangement joins TRBV7-9 to TRBJ2-5; no clear D gene. V gave up 8 bases and J gave up 4 bases, with 11 bases separating them. The CDR3 loop spans 12 amino acids. Germline V CDR1 and CDR2: SEHNR, FQNEAQ (reference sequence). The CDR3 coding sequence is TGTGCCAGCGGTGAAAACGGAGAGACCCAGTACTTC. Protein sequence: CASGENGETQYF.

This sequence joins TRBV7-8 and TRBJ2-1; the match to TRBD2 covers 8 bases. Germline lookup yields CDR1 SGHVS and CDR2 FQNEAQ. This CDR3 is built from 15 residues. V lost 10 bases to trimming and J lost 1 base; unmatched junction nucleotides: 9. In nucleotides, the CDR3 is TGTGCCACCGACCTCTCGGGGGGGTCCTACAATGAGCAGTTCTTC. Translation gives CATDLSGGSYNEQFF.

This clonotype has a handful of counts. The gene calls are TRBV12-3 or TRBV12-4 and TRBJ2-7, with 11 positions matching TRBD2. The CDR3 is 13 residues long. V was pared by 7 bases and J by 3 bases, with 2 bases of the junction left unmatched. Written as DNA, the CDR3 is TGTGCCAGCAAACTAGCGGGAGTCTACGAGCAGTACTTC. It encodes CASKLAGVYEQYF.

Of note for this clonotype: Mismatch with germline at one junction end may stem from a read error. The CDR3 here is CASSLMGMQETQYF. As DNA, the CDR3 is TGTGCTAGCAGCTTAATGGGGATGCAAGAGACCCAGTACTTC. V gene TRBV7-7 combines with J gene TRBJ2-5; D remains unclear. Germline loops: CDR1 SSHAT, CDR2 FNYEAQ (reference sequence). This CDR3 has 14 residues.

The V and J genes are TRBV11-3 and TRBJ2-1; 7 nucleotides align to TRBD2. V trimming: 1 base; J trimming: 13 bases; junction bases outside the gene matches: 16. Germline CDR1 SGHNT, CDR2 YENEEA. This CDR3 is 16 amino acids long. The CDR3 sequence is CASSLGGGSSKRPQFF. The CDR3 coding sequence is TGTGCCAGCAGCTTAGGGGGCGGGAGTTCGAAGAGACCCCAGTTCTTC. Drawing the rest from reference TRBV11-3 and TRBJ2-1, the complete variable domain is EAGVVQSPRYKIIEKKQPVAFWCNPISGHNTLYWYLQNLGQGPELLIRYENEEAVDDSQLPKDRFSAERLKGVDSTLKIQPAELGDSAVYLCASSLGGGSSKRPQFFGPGTRLTVL.

This chain joins TRBV12-3 or TRBV12-4 and TRBJ2-7, with D uncertain. This CDR3 spans 14 amino acids. Trimming removed 2 bases at V and 6 bases at J, with 14 bases between. CDR3 in amino acids: CASSLRVAVGEQYF. Written as DNA, the CDR3 is TGTGCCAGCAGTTTACGGGTGGCAGTCGGCGAGCAGTACTTC.

The chain joins TRBV12-3 or TRBV12-4 to TRBJ2-7, with 7 bases identical to TRBD2. The trim removed 1 base at V and 4 bases at J, leaving 7 bases unmatched. This CDR3 comprises 15 residues. Written as DNA, the CDR3 is TGTGCCAGCAGTTTAGAAGAGGGGAGGGCATACGAGCAGTACTTC. Protein product: CASSLEEGRAYEQYF.